This T cell receptor beta chain was sequenced in a study of T cell repertoires in cytomegalovirus infection. Turning to the study itself: CMV infection together with matching HLA type was indicated by public TCR beta signatures. Study conclusions and caveats: Dominating the ex vivo response were TCR beta clonotypes that were CMV-specific and HLA-C-restricted.

In TCRdb, the reads were re-called with MiXCR into one record per CDR3 protein. The data contain fewer than 550,000 distinct CDR3 sequences, about 15% of them singletons. Turning to this clonotype: The antigen is not known.

CDR1 is MGHRA and CDR2 is YSYEKL in the germline V gene. The CDR3 covers 14 residues. V was pared by 4 bases and J by 4 bases, with 5 bases of the junction left unmatched. The sequence derives from a human donor in good health (CMV status not recorded). Some clones in this sample may be carry-over from other donors' samples. The chain employs TRBV4-1 and TRBJ2-7; 9 nucleotides align to TRBD2. Input material: CD8+ T cells from PBMCs. The CDR3 protein is CASSLGLAKYEQYF. In nucleotides, the CDR3 is TGCGCCAGCAGCCTGGGACTAGCAAAGTACGAGCAGTACTTC.